These T cell receptor beta chains were read from a single sample in a study of blood T cell repertoires in COVID-19. Profiled with immunoSEQ multiplex PCR; TCRdb holds only in-frame clones, not every one. The table lists 130,000 to 150,000 clones, roughly four fifths of them singletons. Sequencing input: PBMCs or T cells enriched from blood (not recorded which). The receptor set was obtained from a middle-aged man who had recovered from COVID-19. The CDR3 runs from the conserved cysteine through the conserved F or W. The D gene is left open where the match is weak. Size values are once, few and many counts, or a class for expanded clones, and some rows have none.

d_call,clone_size,v_call,j_call,cdr3_aa,cdr3_nt
.,.,TRBV7-2,TRBJ2-4,CASSSPTSSKNIQYF,TGTGCCAGCAGCTCACCGACTAGTTCCAAAAACATTCAGTACTTC
TRBD1,few,TRBV6-2/TRBV6-3,TRBJ1-5,CASSYDGQGGHQPQHF,TGTGCCAGCAGTTACGATGGACAGGGGGGCCATCAGCCCCAGCATTTT
.,once,TRBV10-1,TRBJ2-7,CASSESRTVVDEQYF,TGCGCCAGCAGTGAGTCAAGGACAGTAGTCGACGAGCAGTACTTC
TRBD1,once,TRBV19,TRBJ2-5,CASSIAAGGQETQYF,TGTGCCAGTAGTATAGCGGCAGGGGGCCAAGAGACCCAGTACTTC
TRBD1,.,TRBV6-2/TRBV6-3,TRBJ1-5,CASSWTGGSNQPQHF,TGTGCCAGCAGTTGGACAGGAGGAAGCAATCAGCCCCAGCATTTT
TRBD1,.,TRBV5-1,TRBJ1-1,CASSTQGALDTEAFF,TGCGCCAGCAGCACTCAGGGGGCGCTGGACACTGAAGCTTTCTTT
.,few,TRBV10-1,TRBJ2-2,CASRADSYTGELFF,TGCGCCAGCAGGGCTGACAGCTACACCGGGGAGCTGTTTTTT
.,.,TRBV6-5,TRBJ1-1,CASSYRESMNTEAFF,TGTGCCAGCAGTTACAGGGAGAGCATGAACACTGAAGCTTTCTTT
TRBD1,.,TRBV28,TRBJ2-7,CAVGTGNIGLYEQYF,TGTGCCGTGGGGACAGGGAATATTGGTCTGTACGAGCAGTACTTC
.,.,TRBV6-9,TRBJ1-1,CASSYDRGNTEAFF,TGTGCCAGCAGTTATGACAGAGGGAACACTGAAGCTTTCTTT
TRBD1,.,TRBV5-4,TRBJ2-7,CASSGTGNYEQYF,TGTGCCAGCAGCGGGACAGGGAACTACGAGCAGTACTTC
.,.,TRBV21-1,TRBJ2-7,CASSGRDRFLYEQYF,TGTGCCAGCAGCGGCCGGGACAGGTTTCTGTACGAGCAGTACTTC
.,.,TRBV6-5,TRBJ1-2,CASSYLDSSSNYGYTF,TGTGCCAGCAGTTACCTCGACAGTTCCTCTAACTATGGCTACACCTTC
.,.,TRBV10-3,TRBJ1-1,CAISGNTEAFF,TGTGCCATCTCGGGGAACACTGAAGCTTTCTTT
TRBD1,.,TRBV7-2,TRBJ1-1,CASSWTGSGDTEAFF,TGTGCCAGCAGCTGGACAGGGTCGGGGGACACTGAAGCTTTCTTT
.,.,TRBV2,TRBJ1-5,CASTQDSVNQPQHF,TGTGCCAGCACCCAGGACAGTGTCAATCAGCCCCAGCATTTT
.,.,TRBV21-1,TRBJ1-5,CASSKLKGRDQPQHF,TGTGCCAGCAGCAAATTGAAGGGGAGGGATCAGCCCCAGCATTTT
.,few,TRBV19,TRBJ1-2,CASSIVQGENYGYTF,TGTGCCAGTAGTATAGTACAGGGAGAGAACTATGGCTACACCTTC
.,.,TRBV21-1,TRBJ2-3,CASRPDFWRGGVADTQYF,TGTGCCAGCAGACCCGACTTTTGGCGGGGGGGTGTTGCAGATACGCAGTATTTT
.,few,TRBV29-1,TRBJ1-1,CSAIGGTEAFF,TGCAGCGCTATCGGGGGCACTGAAGCTTTCTTT
TRBD2,.,TRBV19,TRBJ2-7,CASKGTSPHEQYF,TGTGCCAGTAAGGGGACTAGTCCGCACGAGCAGTACTTC
.,.,TRBV7-3,TRBJ2-6,CASSPTRAVAGANVLTF,TGTGCCAGCAGTCCGACTAGGGCGGTTGCTGGGGCCAACGTCCTGACTTTC
TRBD2,.,TRBV9,TRBJ2-1,CASSNSGANSYNEQFF,TGTGCCAGCAGCAATAGCGGGGCCAACTCCTACAATGAGCAGTTCTTC
TRBD2,.,TRBV14,TRBJ2-7,CASSRGLAGLGQYF,TGTGCCAGCAGCCGTGGACTAGCGGGGCTGGGGCAGTACTTC
.,.,TRBV9,TRBJ2-1,CASSPFGGLTSYNEQFF,TGTGCCAGCAGCCCCTTCGGCGGCTTAACCTCCTACAATGAGCAGTTCTTC
TRBD1,.,TRBV5-4,TRBJ2-5,CASSSTSWTGGKEVETQYF,TGTGCCAGCAGCTCGACATCTTGGACAGGGGGCAAAGAGGTGGAGACCCAGTACTTC
.,.,TRBV7-9,TRBJ2-5,CASSKRLSETQYF,TGTGCCAGCAGCAAGCGCCTCTCAGAGACCCAGTACTTC
.,.,TRBV7-9,TRBJ1-6,CASSPEGGWVPPPLHF,TGTGCCAGCAGCCCCGAGGGGGGGTGGGTGCCCCCACCCCTCCACTTT
.,.,TRBV4-1,TRBJ1-4,CASSQRNEKLFF,TGCGCCAGCAGCCAACGTAATGAAAAACTGTTTTTT
TRBD1,.,TRBV6-6,TRBJ2-7,CASRDGQAMDYEQYF,TGTGCCAGCAGGGACGGACAGGCTATGGACTACGAGCAGTACTTC
.,.,TRBV4-3,TRBJ2-6,CASSQDRLRGSGANVLTF,TGCGCCAGCAGCCAAGATAGGCTTCGGGGCTCTGGGGCCAACGTCCTGACTTTC
TRBD2,.,TRBV10-3,TRBJ2-7,CAISEYTGGPLEQYF,TGTGCCATCAGTGAGTATACGGGGGGGCCGCTGGAGCAGTACTTC
.,.,TRBV6-2/TRBV6-3,TRBJ2-3,CASSLPAGADTQYF,TGTGCCAGCAGCCTCCCGGCGGGCGCAGATACGCAGTATTTT
.,.,TRBV6-2/TRBV6-3,TRBJ2-3,CASSQTSGADTQYF,TGTGCCAGCAGTCAGACTAGTGGGGCAGATACGCAGTATTTT
TRBD1,few,TRBV7-3,TRBJ2-2,CASSRTGTGGTGELFF,TGTGCCAGCAGCCGTACCGGGACAGGGGGTACCGGGGAGCTGTTTTTT
.,.,TRBV2,TRBJ1-2,CARRTPSGYGYTF,TGTGCCAGGAGGACACCTTCGGGCTATGGCTACACCTTC
.,.,TRBV7-7,TRBJ2-5,CASSLAALGGLETQYF,TGTGCTAGCAGCTTAGCGGCCCTGGGGGGGCTAGAGACCCAGTACTTC
.,once,TRBV2,TRBJ2-2,CASSEQNTGELFF,TGTGCCAGCAGTGAACAGAACACCGGGGAGCTGTTTTTT
.,once,TRBV7-2,TRBJ1-1,CASSPTGRNTEAFF,TGTGCCAGCAGCCCTACAGGGAGGAACACTGAAGCTTTCTTT
.,.,TRBV5-1,TRBJ2-5,CASSLGPATGLQETQYF,TGCGCCAGCAGCTTGGGTCCCGCCACAGGGCTACAAGAGACCCAGTACTTC
TRBD1,.,TRBV10-3,TRBJ2-2,CAIRDDREQTGELFF,TGTGCCATCAGAGACGACAGGGAGCAGACCGGGGAGCTGTTTTTT
.,.,TRBV6-5,TRBJ1-4,CASSYSSGAENEKLFF,TGTGCCAGCAGTTATTCGAGTGGGGCCGAGAATGAAAAACTGTTTTTT
TRBD1,.,TRBV5-8,TRBJ1-6,CASGRTGHGSPLHF,TGTGCCAGCGGCCGGACAGGGCACGGTTCACCCCTCCACTTT
.,.,TRBV11-2,TRBJ1-1,CASSLDRRGGSEAFF,TGTGCCAGCAGCTTAGACCGGAGGGGAGGATCTGAAGCTTTCTTT
TRBD1,.,TRBV28,TRBJ1-2,CASSFGQGDGYTF,TGTGCCAGCAGTTTCGGACAGGGGGATGGCTACACCTTC
TRBD1,few,TRBV7-6,TRBJ1-6,CASSLNKGQGTPLHF,TGTGCCAGCAGCTTAAACAAGGGACAGGGAACACCCCTCCACTTT